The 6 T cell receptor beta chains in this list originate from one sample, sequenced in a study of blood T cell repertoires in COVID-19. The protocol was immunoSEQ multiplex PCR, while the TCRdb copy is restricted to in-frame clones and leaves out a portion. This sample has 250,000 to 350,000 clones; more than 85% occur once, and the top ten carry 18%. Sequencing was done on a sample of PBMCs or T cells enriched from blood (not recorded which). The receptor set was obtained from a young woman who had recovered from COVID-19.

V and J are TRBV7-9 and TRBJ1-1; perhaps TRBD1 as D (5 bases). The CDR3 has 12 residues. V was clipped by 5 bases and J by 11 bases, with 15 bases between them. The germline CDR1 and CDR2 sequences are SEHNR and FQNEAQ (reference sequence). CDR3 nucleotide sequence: TGTGCCAGCAGCCCCCCCGGGGGGACGGCTTTCTTT. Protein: CASSPPGGTAFF.

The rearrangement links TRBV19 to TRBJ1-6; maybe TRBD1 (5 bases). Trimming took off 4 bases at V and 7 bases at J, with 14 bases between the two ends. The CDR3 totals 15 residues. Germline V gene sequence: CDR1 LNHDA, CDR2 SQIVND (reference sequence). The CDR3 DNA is TGTGCCAGTAGTACCGCGGGGGTTGGAAATTCACCCCTCCACTTT. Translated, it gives CASSTAGVGNSPLHF.

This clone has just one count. CDR3 DNA: TGTGCCAGCAGTTTAAAGCCAATAATGTATGGCAATCAGCCCCAGCATTTT. Translating it yields CASSLKPIMYGNQPQHF. The chain links TRBV28 to TRBJ1-5; the D is unclear. CDR3 size: 17 residues. Trimming shortened V by 2 bases and J by 2 bases, and 16 bases separated the two germline ends. Germline-derived CDR1 and CDR2 are MDHEN and SYDVKM.

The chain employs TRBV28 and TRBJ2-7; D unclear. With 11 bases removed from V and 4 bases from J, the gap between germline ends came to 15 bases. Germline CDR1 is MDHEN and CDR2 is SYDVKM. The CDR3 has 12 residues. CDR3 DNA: TGTGCCGCTGCGACTGCTGCTTACGAGCAGTACTTC. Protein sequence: CAAATAAYEQYF. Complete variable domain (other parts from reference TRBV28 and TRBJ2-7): DVKVTQSSRYLVKRTGEKVFLECVQDMDHENMFWYRQDPGLGLRLIYFSYDVKMKEKGDIPEGYSVSREKKERFSLILESASTNQTSMYLCAAATAAYEQYFGPGTRLTVT.

CDR3 bases: TGTGCCAGCAGCAAAGCGTGGGGGCCCATATATTTT. Its protein product is CASSKAWGPIYF. The J gene is TRBJ1-3, the V gene TRBV21-1; TRBD1 is taken as the D call from the table, unchecked against the DNA. TRBV21-1 is assigned pseudogene status. The CDR3 is made up of 12 amino acids.

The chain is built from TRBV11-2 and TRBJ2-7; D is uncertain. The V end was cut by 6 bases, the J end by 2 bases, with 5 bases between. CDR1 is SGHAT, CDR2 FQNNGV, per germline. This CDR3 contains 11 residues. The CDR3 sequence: CASRAAYEQYF. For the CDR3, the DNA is TGTGCCAGCAGGGCAGCCTACGAGCAGTACTTC.